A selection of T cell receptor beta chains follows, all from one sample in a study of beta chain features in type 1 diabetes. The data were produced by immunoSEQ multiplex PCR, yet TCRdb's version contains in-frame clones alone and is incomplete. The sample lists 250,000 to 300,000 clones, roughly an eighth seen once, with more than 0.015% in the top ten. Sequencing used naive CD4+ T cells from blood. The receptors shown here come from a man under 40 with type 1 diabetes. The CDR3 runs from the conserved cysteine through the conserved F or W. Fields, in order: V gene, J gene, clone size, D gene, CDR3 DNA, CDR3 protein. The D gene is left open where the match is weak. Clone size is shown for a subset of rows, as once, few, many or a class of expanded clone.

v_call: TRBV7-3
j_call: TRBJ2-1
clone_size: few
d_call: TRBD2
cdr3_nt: TGTGCCAGCAGCTTAAGGGGACTAGCGGGCCCCGGCAGTCATAATGAGCAGTTCTTC
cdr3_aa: CASSLRGLAGPGSHNEQFF

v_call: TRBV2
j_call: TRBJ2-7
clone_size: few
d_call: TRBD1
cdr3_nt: TGTGCCAGCAGTGGACAGGGCTACGAGCAGTACTTC
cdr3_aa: CASSGQGYEQYF

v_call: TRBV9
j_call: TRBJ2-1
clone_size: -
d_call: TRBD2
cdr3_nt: TGTGCCAGCAGCGTACGGAGCGGGAGGGCCAAGAATGAGCAGTTCTTC
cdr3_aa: CASSVRSGRAKNEQFF

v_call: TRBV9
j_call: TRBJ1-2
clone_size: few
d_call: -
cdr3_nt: TGTGCCAGCAGCGTTTCCCAGTTTGGCTACACCTTC
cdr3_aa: CASSVSQFGYTF

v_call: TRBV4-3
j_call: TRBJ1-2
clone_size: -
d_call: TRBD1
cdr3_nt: TGCGCCAGCAGCCAAGATGGGGGACAGGGCTATGGCTACACCTTC
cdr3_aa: CASSQDGGQGYGYTF

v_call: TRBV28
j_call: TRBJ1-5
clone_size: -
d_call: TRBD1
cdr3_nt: TGTGCCAGCAGTTTACCCGACAGGGTCCAGCCCCAGCATTTT
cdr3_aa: CASSLPDRVQPQHF

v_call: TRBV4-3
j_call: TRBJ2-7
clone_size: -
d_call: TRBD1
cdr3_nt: TGCGCCAGCAGCCAGGGACAGTCGGCCTACGAGCAGTACTTC
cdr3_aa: CASSQGQSAYEQYF

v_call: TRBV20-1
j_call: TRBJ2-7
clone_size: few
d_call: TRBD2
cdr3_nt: TGCAGCACTAGCGGGATCTACGAGCAGTACTTC
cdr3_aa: CSTSGIYEQYF

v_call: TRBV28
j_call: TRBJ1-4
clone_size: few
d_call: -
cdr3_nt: TGTGCCAGCAGTGTAACAGGGTCAACTAATGAAAAACTGTTTTTT
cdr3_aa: CASSVTGSTNEKLFF

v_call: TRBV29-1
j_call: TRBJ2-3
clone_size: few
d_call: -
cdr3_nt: TGCAGCGTTGAAGGGGCTGGAGATACGCAGTATTTT
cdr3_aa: CSVEGAGDTQYF

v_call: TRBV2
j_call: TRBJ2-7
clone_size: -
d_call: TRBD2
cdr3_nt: TGTGCCAGCGCGACTAGCGGAGTCACCTACGAGCAGTACTTC
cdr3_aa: CASATSGVTYEQYF

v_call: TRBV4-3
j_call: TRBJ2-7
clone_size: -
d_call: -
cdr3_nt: TGCGCCAGCAGCCAAGTATATCTAGGGGTCTACGAGCAGTACTTC
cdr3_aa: CASSQVYLGVYEQYF

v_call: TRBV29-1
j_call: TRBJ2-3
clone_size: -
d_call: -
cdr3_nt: TGCAGCGTTGAAAGCCTAGCAGCTAGCACAGATACGCAGTATTTT
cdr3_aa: CSVESLAASTDTQYF

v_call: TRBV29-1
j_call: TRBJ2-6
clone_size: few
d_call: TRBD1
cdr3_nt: TGCAGCGCTACGACAGGGACTGGGGCCAACGTCCTGACTTTC
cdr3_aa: CSATTGTGANVLTF

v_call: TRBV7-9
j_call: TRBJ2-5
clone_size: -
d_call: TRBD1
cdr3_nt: TGTGCCAGCAGTCCACTGGGACAGGGGTGGTCAGAGACCCAGTACTTC
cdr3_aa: CASSPLGQGWSETQYF

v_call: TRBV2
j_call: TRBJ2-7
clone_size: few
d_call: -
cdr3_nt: TGTGCCAGCAGTGAACGTACAAGGGACTCCAAGCAGTACTTC
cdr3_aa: CASSERTRDSKQYF

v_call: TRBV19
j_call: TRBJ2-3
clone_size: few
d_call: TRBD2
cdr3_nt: TGTGCCAGTAGTACCAGACTAGCGGCTAGCACAGATACGCAGTATTTT
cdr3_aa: CASSTRLAASTDTQYF

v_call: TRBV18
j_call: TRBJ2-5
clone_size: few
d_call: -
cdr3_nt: TGTGCCAGCTCACCAGGAGAGCCGGAGACCCAGTACTTC
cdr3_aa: CASSPGEPETQYF

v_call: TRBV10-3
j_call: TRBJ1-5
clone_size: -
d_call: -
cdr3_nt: TGTGCCATCAGCCACACAGATCAGCCCCAGCATTTT
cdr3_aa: CAISHTDQPQHF

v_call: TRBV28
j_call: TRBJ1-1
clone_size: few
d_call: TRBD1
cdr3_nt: TGTGCCAGCAGTCTTACAGGGGTTGGGAGCACTGAAGCTTTCTTT
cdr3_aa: CASSLTGVGSTEAFF

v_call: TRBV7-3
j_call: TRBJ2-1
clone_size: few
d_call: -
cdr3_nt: TGTGCCAGCAGCTTAAAACCCACACTAGAGCAGGGGATGGGTGAGCAGTTCTTC
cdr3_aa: CASSLKPTLEQGMGEQFF

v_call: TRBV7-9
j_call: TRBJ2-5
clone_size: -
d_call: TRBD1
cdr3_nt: TGTGCCAGCAGCTACCCCGGGTCCCCGGGACAGGGGGCGAGGGAGACCCAGTACTTC
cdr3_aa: CASSYPGSPGQGARETQYF